The 5 T cell receptor beta chains presented below share a single source sample, sequenced in a study of post-analysis software for immune sequencing data. Overall study findings and caveats: Four or five TRBV segments were significantly more frequent in patients than in controls. TRBV5-6, TRBV5-1 and TRBV20-1 were among these segments.

Their recognized antigens are unknown. The TCR beta cDNA libraries contained unique molecular identifiers. TCRdb fed the PCR reads into MiXCR, producing one record per CDR3 protein. The sample records about 540,000 distinct CDR3 sequences, around a third being singletons. The specimen sequenced was blood. These receptors were taken from a girl younger than 18 with multiple sclerosis.

This chain connects TRBV6-4 to TRBJ2-5; D possibly matches TRBD1 or TRBD2 (5 bases each). This CDR3 contains 14 residues. V lost 6 bases to trimming and J lost 4 bases, with 15 bases between them. Germline CDR1 reads MRHNA; CDR2 reads SNTAGT. DNA of the CDR3: TGTGCCAGCAGAAGGGACCCAGGAGGAGAGACCCAGTACTTC. It specifies CASRRDPGGETQYF.

The chain links TRBV12-3 or TRBV12-4 to TRBJ1-5; possible D gene TRBD1, 5 bases. The CDR3 length is 17 residues. The V end lost 3 bases, the J end lost 0 bases, and 15 bases lay between the germline ends. CDR3 in amino acids: CASSFRTSVISNQPQHF. The CDR3 nucleotides read TGTGCCAGCAGTTTCAGGACATCGGTGATTAGCAATCAGCCCCAGCATTTT.

The gene calls are TRBV3-1 and TRBJ2-1; D remains ambiguous. V was clipped by 0 bases and J by 10 bases, with 13 bases between them. Germline V gene lookup returns CDR1 LGHDT and CDR2 YNNKEL (reference sequence). The CDR3 is 14 amino acids. The CDR3 DNA is TGTGCCAGCAGCCAAGAGACCTACTTCGCAGAGCAGTTCTTC. Translated, it gives CASSQETYFAEQFF.

The chain carries TRBV5-8 and TRBJ1-2; D gene unclear. Germline assignment: CDR1 SGHTS and CDR2 YDEGEE. CDR3 length: 15 residues. Deletions cut 1 base from V and 2 bases from J, with 12 bases between. CDR3: CASSLHRGPNYGYTF. The CDR3 region has the DNA TGTGCCAGCAGCTTGCATCGGGGTCCCAACTATGGCTACACCTTC.

The chain links TRBV7-2 to TRBJ2-1; D is undetermined. V was pared by 1 base and J by 6 bases, with 10 bases between. The CDR3 runs to 14 residues. CDR1 SGHTA and CDR2 FQGNSA come from the germline V gene. In DNA form, the CDR3 reads TGTGCCAGCAGCTTAGGAGGCAATAGCAATGAGCAGTTCTTC. This translates into CASSLGGNSNEQFF.